Shown below are 9 T cell receptor beta chains from a single sample sequenced in a study of cytomegalovirus exposure and HLA in healthy donors. The PCR contained 60 Vbeta and 13 Jbeta primers. Using immunoSEQ multiplex PCR, the repertoire was profiled, and TCRdb retains in-frame clones only, with some absent. The data show roughly 150,000 clones, 75% to 80% seen once. The sample consisted of PBMCs. Receptors were obtained from a woman younger than 45 in good health and CMV-seronegative.

CDR3 DNA sequence: TGCAGCGTTGATGTACGGGGGACTGAGCAGTACTTC. This encodes CSVDVRGTEQYF. The rearrangement joins TRBV29-1 to TRBJ2-7; D is perhaps TRBD2 (6 bases). This CDR3 comprises 12 residues. Germline V gene sequence: CDR1 SQVTM, CDR2 ANQGSEA. V was cut by 3 bases and J by 7 bases, with 13 bases left in between.

This clone was counted between two and nine times. The DNA of the CDR3 is TGTGCCAGCAGTCCCCTCCGTGTGTACCAAGAGACCCAGTACTTC. Translation: CASSPLRVYQETQYF. The rearrangement links TRBV27 to TRBJ2-5; D is undetermined. This CDR3 contains 15 residues. Germline assignment: CDR1 MNHEY and CDR2 SMNVEV (reference sequence). V dropped 5 bases and J dropped 0 bases, with 13 bases sitting between them.

The V and J genes are TRBV6-5 and TRBJ1-2, with 7 bases identical to TRBD1. Unmatched junction bases numbered 13, after V lost 5 bases and J lost 7 bases. CDR1 is MNHEY, CDR2 SVGAGI, per germline. The CDR3 is 15 amino acids. Written as DNA, the CDR3 is TGTGCCAGCAGTCCTCGGGACAGTTCAAAAGGTGGCTACACCTTC. It encodes CASSPRDSSKGGYTF.

The V and J genes are TRBV2 and TRBJ1-1; D not resolved. Germline V gives CDR1 SNHLY, CDR2 FYNNEI. The CDR3 extends over 14 amino acids. Trimming removed 1 base at V and 3 bases at J, with 9 bases between. CDR3 coding DNA: TGTGCCAGCAGTGAAGTATTCCGGGACACTGAAGCTTTCTTT. It yields the protein CASSEVFRDTEAFF.

The CDR3 reads CASSFLTGVDSGYTF. The CDR3 DNA reads as TGCGCCAGCAGCTTTCTGACAGGGGTAGATTCTGGCTACACCTTC. The chain joins TRBV5-1 to TRBJ1-2; 8 bases are a match to TRBD1. The trim removed 2 bases at V and 7 bases at J, leaving 10 bases unmatched. The CDR3 is 15 amino acids. Germline V CDR1 and CDR2: SGHRS, YFSETQ.

V usage is TRBV5-6 and J usage is TRBJ1-3; 7 bases match TRBD1. In germline, CDR1 is SGHDT, CDR2 YYEEEE. With 3 bases clipped from V and 5 bases from J, the junction kept 5 bases outside the gene matches. The CDR3 is made up of 14 amino acids. The CDR3 DNA follows: TGTGCCAGCAGCTCCGGGACAGTACGAAACACCATATATTTT. As protein: CASSSGTVRNTIYF. The entire variable domain, with the rest obtained from reference TRBV5-6 and TRBJ1-3, is as follows: DAGVTQSPTHLIKTRGQQVTLRCSPKSGHDTVSWYQQALGQGPQFIFQYYEEEERQRGNFPDRFSGHQFPNYSSELNVNALLLGDSALYLCASSSGTVRNTIYFGEGSWLTVV.

This chain connects TRBV5-5 to TRBJ2-7; no definite D call. V lost 2 bases to trimming and J lost 11 bases, with 11 bases between them. The CDR3 is made up of 11 amino acids. Germline CDR1 and CDR2: SGHKS and YYEKEE (reference sequence). The CDR3 DNA reads as TGTGCCAGCAGCTTTGATCAGGTGGAGTACTTC. Its protein is CASSFDQVEYF.

This clone was counted between two and nine times. The chain is built from TRBV5-4 and TRBJ2-3; D is undetermined. Trimming cost V 3 bases and J 6 bases, with 11 bases left between them. The CDR3 runs 13 residues. CDR1 and CDR2 (germline): SGHNT, YYREEE (reference sequence). CDR3 nucleotide sequence: TGTGCCAGCAGCTCCTACCCGGAGGATACGCAGTATTTT. Translation: CASSSYPEDTQYF.

The gene calls are TRBV6-1 and TRBJ1-2, with D tentatively TRBD1 (5 bases). The V end was cut by 6 bases, the J end by 5 bases, with 16 bases between. The CDR3 consists of 14 residues. Germline V gene data show CDR1 as MNHNS and CDR2 as SASEGT. The CDR3 sequence: CASSITGVRYGYTF. DNA for the CDR3: TGTGCCAGCAGCATAACAGGTGTTAGGTATGGCTACACCTTC.